A selection of T cell receptor beta chains follows, all from one sample in a study of cytomegalovirus exposure and HLA in healthy donors. Measured with immunoSEQ multiplex PCR; TCRdb has only the in-frame clones, and not every one. The data hold 120,000 to 150,000 clones, with roughly three quarters observed a single time. What was sequenced was PBMCs. The source of these receptors is a woman aged 30 to 39 in good health and CMV-seronegative. The CDR3 runs from the conserved cysteine through the conserved F or W. The order of the fields is clone size, J gene, D gene, V gene, CDR3 DNA, CDR3 protein. D genes are given only for firm matches. Size is omitted from some rows. Given values are once, few, many or a class for expanded clones.

.	TRBJ2-5	TRBD1	TRBV6-1	TGTGCCAGCAGTGAAGTGACAGGGGGCCAAGAGACCCAGTACTTC	CASSEVTGGQETQYF
.	TRBJ1-4	TRBD1	TRBV5-4	TGTGCCAGCAGCCCTTCAGGGGGCGCGGAAACAACTAATGAAAAACTGTTTTTT	CASSPSGGAETTNEKLFF
once	TRBJ1-2	TRBD1	TRBV4-1	TGCGCCAGCAGCACCACAGGGGCCTATGGCTACACCTTC	CASSTTGAYGYTF
.	TRBJ2-3	TRBD2	TRBV7-3	TGTGCCAGCAGCATGTACGGGGGGGCGACAGATACGCAGTATTTT	CASSMYGGATDTQYF
.	TRBJ2-1	TRBD2	TRBV30	TGTGCCTGGAGCCCTGGCACTCTAGCGGGGTATGAGCAGTTCTTC	CAWSPGTLAGYEQFF
.	TRBJ2-5	TRBD1	TRBV7-8	TGTGCCAGCAGCCCTAACAGGGGCCAAGAGACCCAGTACTTC	CASSPNRGQETQYF
.	TRBJ2-3	TRBD2	TRBV4-2	TGTGCCAGCAGCCAAGGGACTAGCGGGGACACAGATACGCAGTATTTT	CASSQGTSGDTDTQYF
once	TRBJ2-1	TRBD2	TRBV6-1	TGTGCCAGCAGTGGCGGACTAGCGGGAGTCGCGGCACGCTACAATGAGCAGTTCTTC	CASSGGLAGVAARYNEQFF
few	TRBJ1-5	.	TRBV6-6	TGTGCCAGCAGAGCGACAGATCAGCCCCAGCATTTT	CASRATDQPQHF
.	TRBJ1-2	TRBD1	TRBV4-1	TGCGCCAGCAGCCAAGCTATGGACAGGGTAAAGGATGGCTACACCTTC	CASSQAMDRVKDGYTF
.	TRBJ2-7	.	TRBV6-6	TGTGCCAGCAGTTACACAGCCTCCTACGAGCAGTACTTC	CASSYTASYEQYF
.	TRBJ1-1	.	TRBV19	TGTGCCAGTAGCAGGCGGGGATTGACTGAAGCTTTCTTT	CASSRRGLTEAFF
.	TRBJ1-2	.	TRBV5-1	TGCGCCAGCAGCTTCGGAGCCTTGGATGGCTACACCTTC	CASSFGALDGYTF
once	TRBJ1-2	.	TRBV28	TGTGCCAGCAGTCAGGGCTATGGCTACACCTTC	CASSQGYGYTF
.	TRBJ1-2	.	TRBV18	TGTGCCAGCTCAATCGACAGAGCATATGGCTACACCTTC	CASSIDRAYGYTF
few	TRBJ1-2	TRBD1	TRBV5-4	TGTGCCAGCAGCCGACAGGGAAACTATGGCTACACCTTC	CASSRQGNYGYTF
.	TRBJ2-7	TRBD2	TRBV7-9	TGTGCCAGCAGCTCGACTAGCGGGCCCGTCGAGCAGTACTTC	CASSSTSGPVEQYF
.	TRBJ1-6	.	TRBV5-1	TGCGCCAGCAGCCCTTGGGGGGGAAATTCACCCCTCCACTTT	CASSPWGGNSPLHF
many	TRBJ2-2	TRBD2	TRBV25-1	TGTGCCAGCAAAGGTCTAGCGGGAGTATATGGCGGGGAGCTGTTTTTT	CASKGLAGVYGGELFF
.	TRBJ2-5	.	TRBV1	TGCACCAGCAGCCCGGGGACAGGGGGCGCAGAGACCCAGTACTTC	CTSSPGTGGAETQYF
.	TRBJ1-6	.	TRBV6-1	TGTGCCAGCACCACCGGAGGGTACTCACCCCTCCACTTT	CASTTGGYSPLHF
.	TRBJ2-7	TRBD2	TRBV7-2	TGTGCCAGCAGCTCACGAACTAGCGGAAATACCTACGAGCAGTACTTC	CASSSRTSGNTYEQYF
once	TRBJ2-5	TRBD1	TRBV6-5	TGTGCCAGCAGTTACGACAGGGAGGAGACCCAGTACTTC	CASSYDREETQYF
.	TRBJ2-3	.	TRBV28	TGTGCCAGCAGCCCCCGGGACACAGATACGCAGTATTTT	CASSPRDTDTQYF
few	TRBJ1-6	TRBD1	TRBV11-2	TGTGCCAGCAGCTCCATGGGACAGCTTAATTCACCCCTCCACTTT	CASSSMGQLNSPLHF
.	TRBJ2-6	TRBD1	TRBV7-2	TGTGCCAGCAGCTTAACTGGACAGGGGGCGCGGGGGGCCAACGTCCTGACTTTC	CASSLTGQGARGANVLTF
.	TRBJ2-3	TRBD2	TRBV4-2	TGTGCCAGCAGCCAAGATCGGACGGGAGGTCCGGATACGCAGTATTTT	CASSQDRTGGPDTQYF
.	TRBJ2-6	.	TRBV18	TGTGCCAGCTCACCACCGGCCTTCTCTGGGGCCAACGTCCTGACTTTC	CASSPPAFSGANVLTF
.	TRBJ2-5	.	TRBV5-1	TGCGCCAGCAGCTACGTTCCGGGGGAGACCCAGTACTTC	CASSYVPGETQYF
few	TRBJ2-2	.	TRBV2	TGTGCCAGCAGTGGGGCTGGAGGGGAGCTGTTTTTT	CASSGAGGELFF
.	TRBJ2-3	TRBD2	TRBV4-2	TGTGCCAGCAGCCAAGATCCCGGACTAGCGGGGCCGGGGGATACGCAGTATTTT	CASSQDPGLAGPGDTQYF
.	TRBJ1-2	TRBD1	TRBV6-1	TGTGCCAGCAGCGGGACAGGGTTCTATGGCTACACCTTC	CASSGTGFYGYTF
.	TRBJ1-2	.	TRBV7-9	TGTGCCAGCAGCTCCGCGGGGAGCTATGGCTACACCTTC	CASSSAGSYGYTF
.	TRBJ2-5	.	TRBV5-1	TGCGCCAGCAGCTCCTCAGGGTCCAGGGAGACCCAGTACTTC	CASSSSGSRETQYF
.	TRBJ1-2	.	TRBV6-1	TGTGCCAGCTGGGGAGGGGGAAACTATGGCTACACCTTC	CASWGGGNYGYTF
.	TRBJ2-3	.	TRBV6-5	TGTGCCAGCAGCCGAAGTACCAGGGCGGATACGCAGTATTTT	CASSRSTRADTQYF
.	TRBJ1-3	TRBD1	TRBV11-2	TGTGCCAGCAGCCCGACAGGGACTGGAAACACCATATATTTT	CASSPTGTGNTIYF
.	TRBJ2-1	TRBD2	TRBV10-3	TGTGCCATCAGCCAGGGACTAGCGGGGGGGCCTAATGAGCAGTTCTTC	CAISQGLAGGPNEQFF
few	TRBJ1-5	.	TRBV6-8	TGTGCCAGCACTAACGGGGGGCCGTATAGCAATCAGCCCCAGCATTTT	CASTNGGPYSNQPQHF
.	TRBJ1-2	.	TRBV9	TGTGCCAGCAGCGGGGTGGGGGGGCAGGGCAACTATGGCTACACCTTC	CASSGVGGQGNYGYTF
.	TRBJ2-6	TRBD2	TRBV5-1	TGCGCCAGCAGCGCCTGGGAGGGGAAGACTGGGGCCAACGTCCTGACTTTC	CASSAWEGKTGANVLTF
few	TRBJ1-1	TRBD1	TRBV28	TGTGCCAGCAGTTTAGACAGGGGGACTGAAGCTTTCTTT	CASSLDRGTEAFF
.	TRBJ1-2	TRBD1	TRBV27	TGTGCCAGCAGTCGGGACAGGGATCGGTATGGCTACACCTTC	CASSRDRDRYGYTF
once	TRBJ2-7	.	TRBV7-9	TGTGCCAGCAGCCCCGGGGGCGAGCAGTACTTC	CASSPGGEQYF
.	TRBJ2-5	TRBD2	TRBV4-1	TGCGCCAGCTCTTCTTCCGGCGGGAGGGGAAAAGAGACCCAGTACTTC	CASSSSGGRGKETQYF
.	TRBJ2-2	.	TRBV5-1	TGCGCCAGCAGCTTGACGACAGATTGGGCAACCGGGGAGCTGTTTTTT	CASSLTTDWATGELFF